This entry lists 6 T cell receptor beta chains sequenced from one sample in a study of T cell repertoires in cytomegalovirus infection. TCRdb fed the reads into MiXCR, producing one record per CDR3 protein. The profile shows 400,000 to 550,000 distinct CDR3 sequences, approximately 10% of them singletons. The sample was PBMCs. The source of these receptors is a human donor in good health (CMV status not recorded). Some clones in this sample may be carry-over from other donors' samples.

V usage is TRBV20-1 and J usage is TRBJ2-7; TRBD2 matches at 8 bases. Germline assignment: CDR1 DFQATT and CDR2 SNEGSKA (reference sequence). The V gene end was trimmed by 2 bases and the J gene end by 5 bases; junction bases not matched to a gene: 2. The CDR3 is 12 residues long. The CDR3 DNA is TGCAGTGCTAGATTAGCGGGGCACGAGCAGTACTTC. It encodes CSARLAGHEQYF.

This clonotype has a count of ten or more. V and J are TRBV5-1 and TRBJ2-7; no clear D. This CDR3 is built from 12 residues. Deletions cut 4 bases from V and 5 bases from J, with 10 bases between. Per the germline V gene, CDR1 is SGHRS and CDR2 is YFSETQ. The CDR3 DNA sequence: TGCGCCAGCAGCACAATTCCCAACGAGCAGTACTTC. Protein sequence: CASSTIPNEQYF.

Notes on this clonotype: A single base separates this from a much larger clone, so it may be a read error. The genes are TRBV15 and TRBJ2-3; D not resolved. The CDR3 loop spans 14 amino acids. Trimming left V 3 bases short and J 3 bases short, with 10 bases between. Per germline, CDR1 LNHNV and CDR2 YYDKDF (reference sequence). The CDR3: CATSRELRTDTQYF. CDR3 bases: TGTGCCACCAGCAGGGAGCTTAGAACAGATACGCAGTATTTT.

The sample holds a few counts of this clonotype. This chain links TRBV6-5 with TRBJ2-1, with D perhaps TRBD1 or TRBD2 (6 bases each). The V gene's germline CDR1 is MNHEY and CDR2 SVGAGI. V was trimmed by 7 bases and J by 5 bases, leaving 18 bases between them. This CDR3 has 15 amino acids. The CDR3 sequence: CASTTRGQVNNEQFF. For the CDR3, the DNA is TGTGCCAGCACCACTCGGGGGCAAGTTAACAATGAGCAGTTCTTC.

Many counts were recorded for this clonotype. The rearrangement joins TRBV11-3 to TRBJ2-1, with a tentative D call TRBD2 (6 bases). Trimming pared 0 bases from V and 7 bases from J, leaving 13 bases between. This CDR3 spans 15 amino acids. The germline CDR1 and CDR2 sequences are SGHNT and YENEEA. CDR3 in amino acids: CASSLDSLAPNEQFF. The CDR3 coding sequence is TGTGCCAGCAGCTTAGATTCGCTAGCGCCGAATGAGCAGTTCTTC.

This clonotype has at least ten counts. The rearrangement links TRBV6-1 to TRBJ1-1; D uncertain. Germline loops: CDR1 MNHNS, CDR2 SASEGT. V was clipped by 7 bases and J by 5 bases, with 14 bases between them. The CDR3 consists of 13 residues. The CDR3 spells CASTQEGRTEAFF. In DNA, the CDR3 is TGTGCCAGCACCCAAGAGGGAAGGACTGAAGCTTTCTTT.